The clone carrying this TCR beta chain counts as medium-sized (0.01 to 0.1%). Its antigen is undetermined. The sample is drawn from a study of OX40 agonist ivuxolimab in advanced cancers. On the study more broadly: Head and neck, renal cell, melanoma or hepatocellular carcinoma were the cancers that dose-escalation patients had. The study's findings and limits: Expanded peripheral T cell antigen specificity was not determined.

Enrollment shut out patients with autoimmune disease history or systemic immunosuppression. The method was immunoSEQ multiplex PCR; TCRdb's version includes in-frame clones alone and lacks a portion of them. This repertoire shows some 10,000 clones, 66% found once; its top ten account for roughly a quarter. The germline V gene encodes CDR1 MGHRA and CDR2 YSYEKL. The V and J ends lost 4 bases and 3 bases respectively, with 12 bases between them. The CDR3 is 14 amino acids. The specimen comprised CD4+ or CD8+ T cells sorted from blood, sampled in a trial of the OX40 agonist ivuxolimab. The clonotype was recovered from an adult with an advanced solid tumor such as melanoma, head and neck, liver or kidney cancer. The chain combines TRBV4-1 with TRBJ1-2; D uncertain. CDR3 in amino acids: CASSPETHYYGYTF. The CDR3 DNA follows: TGCGCCAGCAGCCCTGAGACCCACTACTATGGCTACACCTTC.